Sequencing of this T cell receptor beta chain was carried out in a study of graft-versus-host responses after intestinal transplantation. On this clone itself: Its target is not known.

Assay: immunoSEQ multiplex PCR; the TCRdb copy retains only in-frame clones and omits some. Of roughly 92,000 clones listed, 90% are singletons. The CDR3 consists of 13 residues. After removal of 5 bases from V and 4 bases from J, the junction contained 4 bases not matched to a gene. Germline assignment: CDR1 MNHNS and CDR2 SASEGT. The source of this sequence is a human donor who received an intestinal transplant. Sequencing was performed on unstimulated CD4+ T cells sorted from spleen or lymph node cells, taken before intestinal transplant. The chain recombines TRBV6-1 with TRBJ1-2; TRBD1 matches 7 bases. The CDR3 DNA reads TGTGCCAGCAGTAAGACAGGGTTCTATGGCTACACCTTC. Amino acid sequence: CASSKTGFYGYTF.